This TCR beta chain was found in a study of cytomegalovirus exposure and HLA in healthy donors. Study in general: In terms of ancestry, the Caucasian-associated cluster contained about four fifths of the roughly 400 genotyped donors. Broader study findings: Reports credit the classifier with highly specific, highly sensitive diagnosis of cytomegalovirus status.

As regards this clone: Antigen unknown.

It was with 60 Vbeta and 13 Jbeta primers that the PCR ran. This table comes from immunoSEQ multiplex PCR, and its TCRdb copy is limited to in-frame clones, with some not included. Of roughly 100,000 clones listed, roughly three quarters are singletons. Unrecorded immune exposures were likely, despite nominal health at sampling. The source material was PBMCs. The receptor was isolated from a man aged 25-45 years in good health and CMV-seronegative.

As DNA, the CDR3 is TGTGCCAGCAGCTCAGGGACACCATGGAATTCACCCCTCCACTTT. Encoded protein: CASSSGTPWNSPLHF. This chain connects TRBV11-3 to TRBJ1-6; D perhaps matches TRBD1 (6 bases). The germline V gene has CDR1 SGHNT and CDR2 YENEEA. There are 15 residues in the CDR3. V lost 4 bases and J lost 7, with 14 bases in between.